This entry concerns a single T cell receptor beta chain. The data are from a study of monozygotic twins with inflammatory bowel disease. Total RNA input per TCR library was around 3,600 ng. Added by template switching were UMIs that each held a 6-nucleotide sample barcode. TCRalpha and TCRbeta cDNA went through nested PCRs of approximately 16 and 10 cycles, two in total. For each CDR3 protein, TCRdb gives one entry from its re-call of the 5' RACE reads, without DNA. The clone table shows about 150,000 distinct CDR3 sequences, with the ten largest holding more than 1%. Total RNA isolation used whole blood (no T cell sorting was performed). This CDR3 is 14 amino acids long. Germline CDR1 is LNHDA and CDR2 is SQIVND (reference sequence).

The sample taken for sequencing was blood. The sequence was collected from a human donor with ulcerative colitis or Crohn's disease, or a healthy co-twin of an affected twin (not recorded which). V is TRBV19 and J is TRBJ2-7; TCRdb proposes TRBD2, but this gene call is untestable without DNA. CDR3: CASMGLAGGAEQYF.